The present TCR beta chain was sequenced within a study of blood T cell repertoires in COVID-19. The CDR3 length is 13 residues. Germline CDR1 reads LGHNT; CDR2 reads FRNRAP. Trimming cost V 5 bases and J 11 bases; bases outside gene matches: 9. Sequenced by immunoSEQ multiplex PCR; TCRdb stores in-frame clones only, minus some. The repertoire includes 190,000 or so clones, about 81% of them detected once, and around 11% sits in the top ten. This chain joins TRBV12-5 and TRBJ1-1; 9 nucleotides agree with TRBD1. This receptor was taken from a woman aged 80 or over with COVID-19, enrolled during active disease. Input material: peripheral blood. The CDR3 spells CASGADRGQEAFF. CDR3 nucleotides: TGTGCTAGTGGTGCGGACAGGGGCCAAGAGGCTTTCTTT. Using reference TRBV12-5 and TRBJ1-1 for the parts outside the CDR3, the full variable domain is DARVTQTPRHKVTEMGQEVTMRCQPILGHNTVFWYRQTMMQGLELLAYFRNRAPLDDSGMPKDRFSAEMPDATLATLKIQPSEPRDSAVYFCASGADRGQEAFFGQGTRLTVV.